These 9 T cell receptor beta chains share one sample of origin, sequenced in a study of blood T cell repertoires in COVID-19. Measured with immunoSEQ multiplex PCR; TCRdb has only the in-frame clones, and not every one. Among roughly 120,000 clones listed, roughly nine tenths were seen once. Input material: peripheral blood. These receptors were collected from a man aged 60-69 years with COVID-19, enrolled during active disease.

The chain uses TRBV20-1 and TRBJ1-2; D gene ambiguous. The CDR3 sequence is 11 residues long. V gave up 1 base and J gave up 6 bases, with 6 bases separating them. Germline CDR1 and CDR2: DFQATT and SNEGSKA (reference sequence). Here the CDR3 reads CSARAQDGYTF. CDR3 coding DNA: TGCAGTGCTAGAGCCCAGGATGGCTACACCTTC.

This clone was observed a single time. CDR3 DNA sequence: TGCGCCAGCAGCGTTGGGGGGGAAAACACTGAAGCTTTCTTT. Translated: CASSVGGENTEAFF. The gene calls are TRBV5-1 and TRBJ1-1; D is perhaps TRBD1 (5 bases). CDR3 length equals 14 residues. Trimming left V 4 bases short and J 2 bases short, with 12 bases between. Germline CDR1 SGHRS, CDR2 YFSETQ.

The genes are TRBV4-3 and TRBJ1-1; unclear D gene. Germline V gives CDR1 LGHNA, CDR2 YSLEER. Trimming pared 1 base from V and 3 bases from J, leaving 15 bases between. The CDR3 is 16 amino acids. CDR3 sequence: CASSQASPPWHTEAFF. The CDR3 coding sequence is TGCGCCAGCAGCCAAGCCTCACCCCCCTGGCACACTGAAGCTTTCTTT.

The chain is built from TRBV5-1 and TRBJ2-1; 7 nucleotides line up with TRBD1. CDR1 SGHRS and CDR2 YFSETQ come from the germline V gene. Trimming at V came to 4 bases and at J to 7 bases, leaving 8 bases not matched to a gene. The CDR3 runs 14 residues. CDR3 amino acids: CASSTGDGWNEQFF. CDR3 DNA sequence: TGCGCCAGCAGCACAGGGGATGGGTGGAATGAGCAGTTCTTC.

In its sample, this clone was seen once. This chain connects TRBV5-1 to TRBJ2-3; a possible D gene is TRBD1 (6 bases). There are 16 residues in the CDR3. V lost 1 base, J lost 4 bases, and 16 bases lay in between. Germline lookup yields CDR1 SGHRS and CDR2 YFSETQ. Here the CDR3 reads CASSLPGSEGADTQYF. The CDR3 DNA is TGCGCCAGCAGCTTGCCGGGCTCCGAGGGGGCAGATACGCAGTATTTT.

This clone was detected only a few times. This chain uses TRBV7-2 with TRBJ1-1; no clear D gene. The V end lost 5 bases, the J end lost 3 bases, and 10 bases lay between the germline ends. From germline, CDR1 is SGHTA and CDR2 FQGNSA. This CDR3 is built from 13 residues. CDR3 DNA: TGTGCCAGCAGCCCCCGTCGGGACACTGAAGCTTTCTTT. This sequence encodes CASSPRRDTEAFF.

This rearrangement joins TRBV2 to TRBJ2-1, with 7 bases aligning to TRBD2. V lost 8 bases to trimming and J lost 1 base; unmatched junction nucleotides: 11. Germline loops: CDR1 SNHLY, CDR2 FYNNEI. The CDR3 has 16 residues. Here the CDR3 reads CASSGLRGSSYNEQFF. The CDR3 bases are TGTGCCAGCTCCGGATTACGCGGGAGTTCCTACAATGAGCAGTTCTTC.

In this sample, this clone turned up once. The chain joins TRBV7-6 to TRBJ2-3; 8 nucleotides align to TRBD2. The V gene end was trimmed by 2 bases and the J gene end by 3 bases; junction bases not matched to a gene: 4. The CDR3 covers 15 residues. Germline loops: CDR1 SGHVS, CDR2 FNYEAQ. The CDR3 coding sequence is TGTGCCAGCAGCTTAAACGGGAGGGGTACAGATACGCAGTATTTT. This codes for CASSLNGRGTDTQYF.

CDR3 in amino acids: CASSVEEGGGSHEQYF. CDR3 bases: TGTGCCAGCAGCGTAGAGGAGGGCGGCGGGAGCCACGAGCAGTACTTC. The chain carries TRBV9 and TRBJ2-7, with 7 bases aligning to TRBD2. Per germline, CDR1 SGDLS and CDR2 YYNGEE. The CDR3 extends over 16 amino acids. The V gene end was trimmed by 0 bases and the J gene end by 5 bases; junction bases not matched to a gene: 11.